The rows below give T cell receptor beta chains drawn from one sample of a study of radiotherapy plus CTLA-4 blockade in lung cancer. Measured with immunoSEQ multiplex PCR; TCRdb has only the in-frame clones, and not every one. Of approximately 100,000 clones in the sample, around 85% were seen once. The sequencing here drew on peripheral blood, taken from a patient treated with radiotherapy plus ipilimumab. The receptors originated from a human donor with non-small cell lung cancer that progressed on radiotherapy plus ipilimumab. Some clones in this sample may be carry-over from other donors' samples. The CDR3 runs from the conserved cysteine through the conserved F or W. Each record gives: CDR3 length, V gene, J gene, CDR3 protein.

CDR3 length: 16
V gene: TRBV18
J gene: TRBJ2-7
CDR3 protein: CASSRGLAGGLDEQYF

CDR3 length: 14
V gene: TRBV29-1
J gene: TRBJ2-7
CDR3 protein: CSVETGTGIYEQYF

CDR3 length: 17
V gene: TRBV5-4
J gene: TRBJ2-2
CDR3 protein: CASSGPGGQSNTGELFF

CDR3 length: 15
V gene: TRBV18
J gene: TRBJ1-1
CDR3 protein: CASSPGRLLNTEAFF

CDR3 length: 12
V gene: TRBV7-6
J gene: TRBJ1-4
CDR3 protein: CASSLDSIKLFF

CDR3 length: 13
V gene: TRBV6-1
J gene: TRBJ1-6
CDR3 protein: CASRDRVGSPLHF

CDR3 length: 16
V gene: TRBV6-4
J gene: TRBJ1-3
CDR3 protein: CASSGQFPHSGNTIYF

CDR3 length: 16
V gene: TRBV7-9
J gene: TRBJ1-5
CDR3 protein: CASSPTAGFGNQPQHF

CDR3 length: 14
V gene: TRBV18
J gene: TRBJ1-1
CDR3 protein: CASSRTGPNTEAFF

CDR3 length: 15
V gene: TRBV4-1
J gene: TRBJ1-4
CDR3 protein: CASSQGRSVYEKLFF

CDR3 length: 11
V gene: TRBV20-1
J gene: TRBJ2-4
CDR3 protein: CSARRGNIQYF

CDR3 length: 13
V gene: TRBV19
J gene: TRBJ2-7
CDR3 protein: CASSNSVFYEQYF

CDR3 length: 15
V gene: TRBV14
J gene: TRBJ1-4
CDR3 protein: CASSLTGQFNEKLFF

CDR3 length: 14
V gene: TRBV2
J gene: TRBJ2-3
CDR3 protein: CASRPDRGIDTQYF

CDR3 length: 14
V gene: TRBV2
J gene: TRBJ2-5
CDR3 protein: CASTRGGDARTQYF

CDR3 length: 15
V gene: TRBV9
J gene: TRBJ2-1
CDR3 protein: CASSLGAASYNEQFF

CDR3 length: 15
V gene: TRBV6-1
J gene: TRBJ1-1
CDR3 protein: CASERGATMNTEAFF

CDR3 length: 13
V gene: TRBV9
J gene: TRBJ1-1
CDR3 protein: CASSVSPGTEAFF

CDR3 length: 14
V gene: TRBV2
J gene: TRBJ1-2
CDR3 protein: CASSGQGGLYGYTF

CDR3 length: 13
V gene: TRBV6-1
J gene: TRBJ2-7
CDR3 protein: CASRREFSVQQYF

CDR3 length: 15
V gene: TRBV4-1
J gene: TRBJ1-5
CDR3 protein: CASSLRDHSNQPQHF

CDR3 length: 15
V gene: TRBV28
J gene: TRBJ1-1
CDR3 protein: CASSFKTGYNTEAFF

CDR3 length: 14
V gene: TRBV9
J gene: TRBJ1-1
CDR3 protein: CASSVGQGAREAFF

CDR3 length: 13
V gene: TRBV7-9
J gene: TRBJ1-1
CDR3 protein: CASSLMGETEAFF

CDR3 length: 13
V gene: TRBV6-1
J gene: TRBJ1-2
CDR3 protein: CASSRTDFYGYTF

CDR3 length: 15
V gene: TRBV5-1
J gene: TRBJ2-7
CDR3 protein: CASSLGGTGPYEQYF

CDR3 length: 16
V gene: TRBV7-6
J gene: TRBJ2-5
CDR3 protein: CASSLEPTSARETQYF

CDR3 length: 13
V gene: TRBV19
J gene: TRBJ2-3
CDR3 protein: CATWTGSTDTQYF

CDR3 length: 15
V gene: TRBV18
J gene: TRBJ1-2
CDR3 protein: CASSPPSDRGYGYTF

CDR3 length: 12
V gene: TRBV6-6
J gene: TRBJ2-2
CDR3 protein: CASRQYTGELFF

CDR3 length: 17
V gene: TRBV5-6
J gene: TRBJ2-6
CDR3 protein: CASNMVNSQSRANVLTF